The 21 T cell receptor beta chains reported below all come from one sample, sequenced in a study of CD8 T cells in Susac syndrome. Reverse transcription used about 0.5 to 1 ug RNA and random hexamers. TCRdb independently ran MiXCR on the immunoSEQ multiplex PCR reads; one entry per CDR3 protein. This sample has about 210,000 distinct CDR3 sequences; just under 95% occur once, and the top ten carry around 0.082%. What was sequenced was CD4+ T cells from PBMCs. All receptors come from a human donor with multiple sclerosis.

The chain carries TRBV30 and TRBJ2-7; D perhaps matches TRBD1 (5 bases). In germline, CDR1 is GTSNPN, CDR2 SVGIG (reference sequence). V dropped 2 bases and J dropped 3 bases, with 8 bases sitting between them. The CDR3 runs 12 residues. In nucleotides, the CDR3 is TGTGCCTGGAGTATGCAGGGCTACGAGCAGTACTTC. This codes for CAWSMQGYEQYF.

The V gene is TRBV20-1, the J gene TRBJ2-3, with D tentatively TRBD1 or TRBD2 (5 bases each). Trimming cost V 6 bases and J 3 bases, with 16 bases left between them. In germline, CDR1 is DFQATT, CDR2 SNEGSKA (reference sequence). This CDR3 has 14 amino acids. CDR3 sequence (DNA): TGCAGTGCACCCCGGGACCATATTACAGATACGCAGTATTTT. This codes for CSAPRDHITDTQYF.

This clonotype was seen once. This chain links TRBV29-1 with TRBJ1-2; the match to TRBD1 covers 7 bases. The CDR3 runs to 15 residues. Germline V gives CDR1 SQVTM, CDR2 ANQGSEA. Trimming at V came to 6 bases and at J to 3 bases, leaving 13 bases not matched to a gene. CDR3 in DNA: TGCAGCGTCGACCAGGGGGTTCTCTCTGACTATGGCTACACCTTC. Its translation: CSVDQGVLSDYGYTF.

This sequence joins TRBV7-9 and TRBJ2-5, with 10 bases lining up with TRBD2. The CDR3 is made up of 15 amino acids. V was clipped by 2 bases and J by 3 bases; unmatched bases: 3. CDR1 SEHNR and CDR2 FQNEAQ come from the germline V gene (reference sequence). The CDR3 DNA follows: TGTGCCAGCAGCTTAAGCCTAGCGGGGGAAGAGACCCAGTACTTC. The encoded protein is CASSLSLAGEETQYF.

This chain joins TRBV14 and TRBJ1-4; TRBD1 agrees at 7 bases. Per the germline V gene, CDR1 is SGHDN and CDR2 is FVKESK. The V and J ends lost 1 base and 11 bases, in that order; junction bases with no gene match: 4. The CDR3 runs to 13 residues. The CDR3: CASSQVPGQKLFF. Written as DNA, the CDR3 is TGTGCCAGCAGCCAAGTCCCGGGACAGAAACTGTTTTTT.

The rearrangement joins TRBV30 to TRBJ2-3; 9 bases agree with TRBD2. V trimming: 0 bases; J trimming: 2 bases; junction bases outside the gene matches: 12. This CDR3 is 18 amino acids long. Germline V lookup: CDR1 GTSNPN, CDR2 SVGIG (reference sequence). CDR3 sequence (DNA): TGTGCCTGGAGTGTAGAGGGTAGCGGGGGCCGTTTCACAGATACGCAGTATTTT. The encoded protein is CAWSVEGSGGRFTDTQYF.

The CDR3: CSVVWGDSGANVLTF. The CDR3 region has the DNA TGCAGCGTTGTTTGGGGGGACTCTGGGGCCAACGTCCTGACTTTC. The V call is TRBV29-1, the J call TRBJ2-6; the D gene is possibly TRBD2 (6 bases). V lost 4 bases to trimming and J lost 0 bases, with 10 bases between them. Germline V CDR1 and CDR2: SQVTM, ANQGSEA. The CDR3 extends over 15 amino acids. Variable domain in full (rest from reference TRBV29-1 and TRBJ2-6): SAVISQKPSRDICQRGTSLTIQCQVDSQVTMMFWYRQQPGQSLTLIATANQGSEATYESGFVIDKFPISRPNLTFSTLTVSNMSPEDSSIYLCSVVWGDSGANVLTFGAGSRLTVL.

The V call is TRBV7-9, the J call TRBJ1-1; D is unresolved. Trimming took off 3 bases at V and 5 bases at J, with 10 bases between the two ends. CDR1 is SEHNR and CDR2 is FQNEAQ in the germline V gene (reference sequence). There are 13 residues in the CDR3. In DNA, the CDR3 is TGTGCCAGCAGCTTTCTGGTCAGGACTGAAGCTTTCTTT. Translating it yields CASSFLVRTEAFF.

DNA of the CDR3: TGTGCCAGCAGCGCCCCTTCCCTTCGGGGTGAAGCTTTCTTT. It specifies CASSAPSLRGEAFF. The chain combines TRBV28 with TRBJ1-1; D not resolved. Germline loops: CDR1 MDHEN, CDR2 SYDVKM. CDR3 length equals 14 residues. Trimming removed 6 bases at V and 7 bases at J, with 18 bases between.

This chain links TRBV20-1 with TRBJ2-1, with D maybe TRBD2 (6 bases). V gave up 3 bases and J gave up 8 bases, with 17 bases separating them. CDR1 and CDR2 from the germline V gene are DFQATT and SNEGSKA (reference sequence). The CDR3 is made up of 14 amino acids. The CDR3 region has the DNA TGCAGTGCTAGGGCCCCCCAGGAGGGCCATGAGCAGTTCTTC. This encodes CSARAPQEGHEQFF.

The chain employs TRBV5-1 and TRBJ2-5; tentatively, D is TRBD1 (5 bases). CDR3 length: 14 amino acids. Trimming cost V 3 bases and J 5 bases, with 14 bases left between them. Germline V gene lookup returns CDR1 SGHRS and CDR2 YFSETQ. In DNA form, the CDR3 reads TGCGCCAGCAGCTCCCTACAGGTTTGGGAGACCCAGTACTTC. Translation gives CASSSLQVWETQYF.

The rearrangement joins TRBV20-1 to TRBJ1-1, with 7 nucleotides matching TRBD1. Trimming cost V 6 bases and J 5 bases; bases outside gene matches: 9. CDR1 is DFQATT, CDR2 SNEGSKA, per germline (reference sequence). The CDR3 contains 13 residues. CDR3 sequence: CSAPMTGWTEAFF. The CDR3 region has the DNA TGCAGTGCCCCAATGACAGGGTGGACTGAAGCTTTCTTT.

The chain couples TRBV30 to TRBJ1-4; a weak D match, TRBD1 (5 bases). CDR1 GTSNPN and CDR2 SVGIG come from the germline V gene (reference sequence). This CDR3 is built from 13 residues. Between the trimmed V and J ends, which lost 3 bases and 8 bases, there was a span of 13 bases. In nucleotides, the CDR3 is TGTGCCTGGAGCCGGGGCACGGCGGAAAAACTGTTTTTT. Translation gives CAWSRGTAEKLFF.

This clonotype was found once. This chain uses TRBV2 with TRBJ1-2; 8 bases agree with TRBD1. The CDR3 runs to 14 residues. Trimming took 4 bases from V and 8 from J; bases not matched to a gene: 9. The V gene's germline CDR1 is SNHLY and CDR2 FYNNEI. CDR3 coding DNA: TGTGCCAGCAGTGCCGGACAGGGCTTGGGGGGCTACACCTTC. Translating it yields CASSAGQGLGGYTF.

CDR3 in DNA: TGTGCCAGCAGCCAAGTCCGACAGGGTGGCGGCTACACCTTC. It translates to CASSQVRQGGGYTF. The rearrangement links TRBV3-1 to TRBJ1-2; the match to TRBD1 covers 7 bases. This CDR3 has 14 residues. V dropped 1 base and J dropped 8; count of bases not matched to a gene: 7. The germline CDR1 and CDR2 sequences are LGHDT and YNNKEL (reference sequence).

The chain has TRBV20-1 and TRBJ2-1; tentatively, D is TRBD2 (7 bases). Per germline, CDR1 DFQATT and CDR2 SNEGSKA (reference sequence). Deletions cut 5 bases from V and 2 bases from J, with 16 bases between. The CDR3 covers 15 residues. Written as DNA, the CDR3 is TGCAGTGCTGGACGACTAGGGGGGGCCTACAATGAGCAGTTCTTC. It is translated as CSAGRLGGAYNEQFF.

The rearrangement joins TRBV11-1 to TRBJ1-1; D unresolved. CDR3 size: 16 residues. CDR1 is SGHAT and CDR2 is FQDESV in the germline V gene (reference sequence). Between the trimmed V and J ends, which lost 5 bases and 3 bases, there was a span of 19 bases. In DNA form, the CDR3 reads TGTGCCAGCAGCAACCCACAACGGGCCGGGGACACTGAAGCTTTCTTT. As protein: CASSNPQRAGDTEAFF.

This chain links TRBV29-1 with TRBJ2-1, with TRBD2 matching 8 bases. The CDR3 has 14 amino acids. The ends lost 4 bases at V and 7 bases at J; junction bases unmatched: 9. CDR1 is SQVTM, CDR2 ANQGSEA, per germline. This CDR3 reads CSVARGGHLNEQFF. CDR3 sequence (DNA): TGCAGCGTTGCCCGGGGGGGCCACTTGAATGAGCAGTTCTTC.

The chain joins TRBV3-1 to TRBJ2-5; 8 nucleotides match TRBD1. Germline CDR1 and CDR2: LGHDT and YNNKEL (reference sequence). The CDR3 consists of 13 residues. The V segment lost 5 bases and the J segment 4 bases; nucleotides outside the gene matches: 3. The CDR3 region is CASSDRGRETQYF. DNA for the CDR3: TGTGCCAGCAGCGACAGGGGCCGAGAGACCCAGTACTTC.

V and J are TRBV6-5 and TRBJ1-1, with D possibly TRBD1 on 5 matching bases. The CDR3 extends over 13 amino acids. Trimming stripped 8 bases from V and 1 base from J, with 11 bases between. In germline, CDR1 is MNHEY, CDR2 SVGAGI. The CDR3 protein is CASWGGPNTEAFF. Here the CDR3 DNA reads TGTGCCAGCTGGGGGGGACCGAACACTGAAGCTTTCTTT.

This clonotype has only one observation. V is TRBV30 and J is TRBJ1-2, with D hard to call. The CDR3 spans 12 residues. Per the germline V gene, CDR1 is GTSNPN and CDR2 is SVGIG (reference sequence). V was cut by 2 bases and J by 7 bases, with 11 bases left in between. The chain's CDR3 is CAWSPWELGYTF. CDR3 nucleotide sequence: TGTGCCTGGAGTCCCTGGGAGCTTGGCTACACCTTC.